The following is a T cell receptor (beta chain) sequence with its context. Its antigen is as yet unknown. This entry is derived from a study of graft-versus-host responses after intestinal transplantation. Study-wide results and limits: Researchers found GvH clones in recipient marrow, and some showed up first in ileum or blood.

CDR3 length equals 14 residues. Trimming stripped 2 bases from V and 1 base from J, with 9 bases between. Germline V gene lookup returns CDR1 MNHEY and CDR2 SMNVEV (reference sequence). This table comes from immunoSEQ multiplex PCR, and its TCRdb copy is limited to in-frame clones, with some not included. In the table there are about 35,000 clones, nearly 95% of which are singletons. This clonotype was sampled from a human donor who was the organ donor for an intestinal transplant. This specimen was unstimulated CD8+ T cells sorted from spleen or lymph node cells, taken before transplant. The rearrangement links TRBV27 to TRBJ2-7; a possible D gene is TRBD1 (6 bases). In DNA, the CDR3 is TGTGCCAGCAGTTTAAGTACAGGGTCCTACGAGCAGTACTTC. It specifies CASSLSTGSYEQYF.